The rows below give T cell receptor beta chains drawn from one sample of a study of T cells in Graves' hyperthyroidism and ophthalmopathy. TCRdb reanalysed the multiplex PCR reads using MiXCR and keeps one entry per CDR3 protein. The table records hundreds of thousands of distinct CDR3 sequences, less than 15% of them present only once. The sequenced material came from blood. The receptors were gathered from a woman aged 18-29 years with Graves' hyperthyroidism. Both conserved end residues are part of each CDR3. D genes are given only for firm matches. Rows give clone size only sometimes, using once, few, many, or a class for an expanded clone.

>TRBJ1-1|TRBV11-1|many|NA
TGTGCCAGCAGCCGGGGACTCCTGAACACTGAAGCTTTCTTT
CASSRGLLNTEAFF
>TRBJ2-3|TRBV20-1|many|NA
TGCAGTGCTAGAGAGGGAACAGATACGCAGTATTTT
CSAREGTDTQYF
>TRBJ1-6|TRBV7-9|NA|NA
TGTGCCAGCAGCTCCCACGAGAATTCACCCCTCCACTTT
CASSSHENSPLHF
>TRBJ2-1|TRBV4-1|few|NA
TGCGCCAGCAGCCAAGATACACTAGCCTACAATGAACAGTTCTTC
CASSQDTLAYNEQFF
>TRBJ2-3|TRBV18|many|NA
TGTGCCAGCTCGCCTTCTGGGGATACGCAGTATTTT
CASSPSGDTQYF
>TRBJ1-1|TRBV4-3|few|TRBD1
TGCGCCAGCAGCCAAGATGACAGGGGATACACTGAAGCTTTCTTT
CASSQDDRGYTEAFF
>TRBJ2-2|TRBV5-1|NA|TRBD1
TGCGCCAGCAGCTTAGACAGGGCCCCCCGGACCGGGGAGCTGTTTTTT
CASSLDRAPRTGELFF
>TRBJ2-7|TRBV5-1|few|TRBD2
TGCACCAGCAGGATCGGCGGGGGGCCGTACGAGCAGTACTTC
CTSRIGGGPYEQYF
>TRBJ2-5|TRBV16|NA|TRBD1
TGTGCCAGCAGCCTTCGCCCCGGGACAGTTAGTGAAACCCAGTACTTC
CASSLRPGTVSETQYF
>TRBJ2-1|TRBV18|NA|NA
TGTGCCAGCTCTACAGGGGGGGGTAACAATGAGCAGTTCTTC
CASSTGGGNNEQFF
>TRBJ2-1|TRBV2|many|TRBD1
TGTGCCAGCAATAGACGGTCCGGGACAGAAGAAGAGCAGTTCTTC
CASNRRSGTEEEQFF
>TRBJ1-4|TRBV7-8|many|NA
TGTGCCAGCAGCGAACAGGTCTTGTCGGAAAAACTGTTTTTT
CASSEQVLSEKLFF
>TRBJ2-7|TRBV30|many|NA
TGTGCCTGGTGGACTCCAGGGACATCCTACGAGCAGTACTTC
CAWWTPGTSYEQYF
>TRBJ2-7|TRBV28|many|TRBD1
TGTGCCAGCAGTCCACAGGGGGCTGGGTACGAGCAGTACTTC
CASSPQGAGYEQYF
>TRBJ1-1|TRBV6-1|few|NA
TGTGCCAGTTACAGCGATCCGAACACTGAAGCTTTCTTT
CASYSDPNTEAFF
>TRBJ2-5|TRBV19|many|TRBD2
TGTGCCAGTAGTATAGTTTTAGTTTTTGAGCTGGCTAGCGGGCTTCAAGACGGTGAGACCCAGTACTTC
CASSIVLVFELASGLQDGETQYF
>TRBJ1-5|TRBV24-1|NA|TRBD1
TGTGCCACCAGTGAGGGACAGGGGACGGCGCCCCAGCATTTT
CATSEGQGTAPQHF
>TRBJ1-2|TRBV27|NA|TRBD1
TGTGCCAGCAGTTTCAAACAGGGGGGCTATGGCTACACCTTC
CASSFKQGGYGYTF
>TRBJ2-7|TRBV7-8|many|TRBD1
TGTGCCAGCAGCTCCCCGTACAGAGACAGGGGCTCCTACGAGCAGTACTTC
CASSSPYRDRGSYEQYF
>TRBJ2-5|TRBV11-2|many|NA
TGTGCCAGCAGCTTAGTAAATGGACAGCAAGAGACCCAGTACTTC
CASSLVNGQQETQYF
>TRBJ1-4|TRBV10-3|few|NA
TGTGCCATCAGTGAATCTGGCGGTGGTGAAAAACTGTTTTTT
CAISESGGGEKLFF
>TRBJ1-1|TRBV7-8|NA|NA
TGTGCCAGCAGCTTAGCTATGACTCCCACCTTT
CASSLAMTPTF
>TRBJ2-1|TRBV7-9|many|NA
TGTGCCAGCAGCTTAGCGATTAGCGAGCCCTACAATGAGCAGTTCTTC
CASSLAISEPYNEQFF
>TRBJ2-7|TRBV19|many|TRBD1
TGTGCCAGTAGATTAGCCGGGACAGGGAGCTCCTACGAGCAGTACTTC
CASRLAGTGSSYEQYF
>TRBJ1-5|TRBV7-9|NA|NA
TGTGCCAGCAGCCTATCCTCGACAGTTCTCAATCAGCCCCAGCATTTT
CASSLSSTVLNQPQHF
>TRBJ2-7|TRBV5-1|many|NA
TGTGCCAGCAGGCCCGACAGCTACGAGCAGTACTTC
CASRPDSYEQYF
>TRBJ1-2|TRBV15|many|NA
TGTGCCACCAGCAGTACCGCGCCCCAGGACAGCCGACGCTTCTATGGCTACACCTTC
CATSSTAPQDSRRFYGYTF
>TRBJ1-2|TRBV19|few|TRBD1
TGTGCCAGTAGTATCCCGGGACAGGTCCTATTTTATGGCTACACCTTC
CASSIPGQVLFYGYTF
>TRBJ2-3|TRBV20-1|many|NA
TGCAGTGCTCACAACACAGATACGCAGTATTTT
CSAHNTDTQYF
>TRBJ2-1|TRBV20-1|few|TRBD2
TGCAGTGCTAGAGACCGTACTAGCGGGAGGGTTAGTGAGCAGTTCTTC
CSARDRTSGRVSEQFF
>TRBJ2-7|TRBV2|many|NA
TGTGCCAGCAGTGGGACCGTTATCGGCGAGCAGTACTTC
CASSGTVIGEQYF
>TRBJ2-7|TRBV7-2|few|NA
TGTGCCAGCAGCTTTGGCGACGAAGCAGCTTACGAGCAGTACTTC
CASSFGDEAAYEQYF
>TRBJ2-5|TRBV5-1|NA|TRBD2
TGCGCCAGCAGCGCCCCGGGACTAGCGGGGAGGGAGACCCAGTACTTC
CASSAPGLAGRETQYF
>TRBJ2-1|TRBV7-2|many|TRBD2
TGTGCCAGCAGCTCGGTAGCGGGGAAGGCGTCTGCCTACAATGAGCAGTTCTTC
CASSSVAGKASAYNEQFF
>TRBJ2-6|TRBV15|NA|NA
TGTGCCACCAGCAGAGAATTACTTGGTGGGACCTCTGGGGCCAACGTCCTGACTTTC
CATSRELLGGTSGANVLTF
>TRBJ1-3|TRBV7-3|few|NA
TGTGCCAGCAGGGCCTTCGGAGGAAACACCATATATTTT
CASRAFGGNTIYF
>TRBJ1-1|TRBV4-1|many|NA
TGCGCCAGCAGCCAAGGGCAGTTGAACACTGAAGCTTTCTTT
CASSQGQLNTEAFF
>TRBJ2-7|TRBV16|many|NA
TGTGCCAGCAGCCAATTCGGCAAGCGGTACGAGCAGTACTTC
CASSQFGKRYEQYF
>TRBJ2-7|TRBV6-1|many|NA
TGTGCCAGCAGGGGTCCACAGGAAGGAACCTACGAGCAGTACTTC
CASRGPQEGTYEQYF
>TRBJ2-1|TRBV7-9|many|NA
TGTGCCAGCAGTCAAACAGGGAGAGGTTGGGGAAATGAGCAGTTCTTC
CASSQTGRGWGNEQFF
>TRBJ2-7|TRBV28|many|TRBD2
TGTGCCAGCAGTTTATTGCGCGGGGGACTAGCGGCGTACGAGCAGTACTTC
CASSLLRGGLAAYEQYF
>TRBJ2-1|TRBV10-1|few|NA
TGCGCCAGCAGTGAGACAGATTACAATGAGCAGTTCTTC
CASSETDYNEQFF
>TRBJ2-1|TRBV12-3/TRBV12-4|few|NA
TGTGCCAGCAACGGCGGGATCCCTGAGCGACTGACCGAGGACAATGAGCAGTTCTTC
CASNGGIPERLTEDNEQFF
>TRBJ2-7|TRBV20-1|many|NA
TGCAGTGCTAGAGATGGGTTCGCGTACCCATCCTACGAGCAGTACTTC
CSARDGFAYPSYEQYF
>TRBJ1-2|TRBV7-8|many|NA
TGTGCCAGCAGTCTTAAGGGTGGCTACACCTTC
CASSLKGGYTF
>TRBJ2-7|TRBV10-3|NA|TRBD1
TGTGCCATCAGTGCCCGGACAGGGGTGGGTTACGAGCAGTACTTC
CAISARTGVGYEQYF